The sequence of this T cell receptor (beta chain) was determined in a study of OX40 agonist ivuxolimab in advanced cancers. Profiled with immunoSEQ multiplex PCR; TCRdb holds only in-frame clones, not every one. The data show around 20,000 clones, approximately 84% seen once. The CDR3 loop spans 15 amino acids. Germline values: CDR1 SGHAT, CDR2 FQNNGV. The V end lost 4 bases, the J end lost 4 bases, and 16 bases lay between the germline ends. The receptor was derived from an adult with an advanced solid tumor such as melanoma, head and neck, liver or kidney cancer. The rearrangement uses TRBV11-2 and TRBJ1-2, with D perhaps TRBD1 (5 bases). This sample comprised CD4+ or CD8+ T cells sorted from blood, obtained in a trial of the OX40 agonist ivuxolimab. The CDR3 spells CASSSGLAHTYGYTF. The CDR3, as DNA: TGTGCCAGCAGCTCGGGACTAGCTCATACCTATGGCTACACCTTC.